The sequence of this T cell receptor (beta chain) was determined in a study of T cells expressing NK-cell markers. Study overall: The TCR beta repertoires originated in sorted CD3+CD56+NKG2C+, CD3+CD56+NKG2C- and CD3+CD56-NKG2C+ T cells. Whole-study results and caveats: For over 5 donors, the dominant NKG2C+ clonotypes made up roughly 1.0-7.0% of their CD8+ T cells. Researchers report these clonotypes also headed the CD3+CD56-NKG2C+ fraction in several donors.

For this clonotype: As yet, its antigen is unknown.

cDNA encoding TCR beta was synthesized via 5'RACE template switching incorporating UMIs. TCRdb re-called the 5' RACE reads; every CDR3 protein appears as one record, without DNA. The table lists about 450,000 distinct CDR3 sequences, with roughly 7.2% in the top ten. This CDR3 contains 17 residues. Per germline, CDR1 LNHDA and CDR2 SQIVND (reference sequence). Sample: blood T cells: a sorted CD56 or NKG2C T cell subset, CD4+ or CD8+ T cells, or bulk PBMC T cells (not recorded which). The sequence was collected from a woman aged 18-70 years in good health. The V and J genes are TRBV19 and TRBJ1-5; without DNA, the TCRdb call of TRBD1 cannot be checked. CDR3: CASSTYDQDREDQPQHF. The full variable domain, rest sourced from reference TRBV19 and TRBJ1-5, is DGGITQSPKYLFRKEGQNVTLSCEQNLNHDAMYWYRQDPGQGLRLIYYSQIVNDFQKGDIAEGYSVSREKKESFPLTVTSAQKNPTAFYLCASSTYDQDREDQPQHFGDGTRLSIL.